The 30 T cell receptor beta chains given below trace back to one sample, sequenced in a study of T cell responses to AZD1222 COVID-19 vaccine. The assay was immunoSEQ multiplex PCR, and TCRdb's table has in-frame clones only and misses some. The table shows over 65,000 clones, with about 91% occurring only once. The sample was peripheral blood, taken on day 0 of MenACWY control vaccination. The receptors were sampled from an adult in good health.

The rearrangement joins TRBV15 to TRBJ2-4; 8 nucleotides agree with TRBD1. This CDR3 comprises 16 residues. CDR1 is LNHNV and CDR2 is YYDKDF in the germline V gene (reference sequence). V shed 0 bases, J shed 8 bases, and the junction held 9 bases outside the gene matches. As DNA, the CDR3 is TGTGCCACCAGCAGAGATGGAAACAGGGGGGTGGACATTCAGTACTTC. This codes for CATSRDGNRGVDIQYF.

V is TRBV2 and J is TRBJ2-7; 13 bases fit TRBD2. Germline V lookup: CDR1 SNHLY, CDR2 FYNNEI. The CDR3 is made up of 19 amino acids. The junction had 16 bases not matched to a gene; V was cut back by 5 bases and J by 3 bases. The CDR3 nucleotides are TGTGCCAGCAGTTCCACTTCCGGGACTAGCGGGACGGGGTACTACGAGCAGTACTTC. The encoded protein is CASSSTSGTSGTGYYEQYF.

The rearrangement links TRBV7-3 to TRBJ2-3, with D perhaps matching TRBD2 (5 bases). There are 13 residues in the CDR3. Germline-derived CDR1 and CDR2 are SGHTA and FQGTGA. V was cut by 5 bases and J by 5 bases, with 11 bases left in between. The CDR3 nucleotides are TGTGCCAGCAGCCCGGACTCGCAAGATACGCAGTATTTT. As protein: CASSPDSQDTQYF.

The rearrangement uses TRBV7-2 and TRBJ2-3; no reliable D call. CDR1 and CDR2 (germline): SGHTA, FQGNSA. The length of the CDR3 is 12 residues. Trimming took off 3 bases at V and 7 bases at J, with 8 bases between the two ends. Here the CDR3 DNA reads TGTGCCAGCAGCTTTGCGGAGTATACGCAGTATTTT. It is translated as CASSFAEYTQYF. The entire variable domain, with the rest obtained from reference TRBV7-2 and TRBJ2-3, is as follows: GAGVSQSPSNKVTEKGKDVELRCDPISGHTALYWYRQSLGQGLEFLIYFQGNSAPDKSGLPSDRFSAERTGGSVSTLTIQRTQQEDSAVYLCASSFAEYTQYFGPGTRLTVL.

The gene calls are TRBV5-6 and TRBJ1-1; TRBD1 might be the D (5 bases). CDR3 length equals 14 residues. Germline-derived CDR1 and CDR2 are SGHDT and YYEEEE. Trimming left V 4 bases short and J 4 bases short, with 14 bases between. The CDR3 loop is CASSRDRGGTEAFF. As DNA, the CDR3 is TGTGCCAGCAGCCGGGACCGAGGAGGCACTGAAGCTTTCTTT.

This chain connects TRBV5-1 to TRBJ2-7, with D perhaps TRBD2 (6 bases). Germline lookup yields CDR1 SGHRS and CDR2 YFSETQ. The CDR3 consists of 15 residues. V lost 0 bases and J 3 bases, leaving 13 bases between the germline ends. The CDR3 nucleotides are TGCGCCAGCAGCTTGGAGGCGGGAACGGGCTACGAGCAGTACTTC. Protein product: CASSLEAGTGYEQYF. The complete variable domain, with remaining parts taken from reference TRBV5-1 and TRBJ2-7, reads KAGVTQTPRYLIKTRGQQVTLSCSPISGHRSVSWYQQTPGQGLQFLFEYFSETQRNKGNFPGRFSGRQFSNSRSEMNVSTLELGDSALYLCASSLEAGTGYEQYFGPGTRLTVT.

This clone has just one count. The CDR3 sequence is CASSPPRAPTDTQYF. The CDR3 nucleotides are TGTGCCAGCAGTCCCCCCCGGGCCCCCACAGATACGCAGTATTTT. V is TRBV28 and J is TRBJ2-3, with D hard to call. The CDR3 is 15 amino acids. CDR1 is MDHEN and CDR2 is SYDVKM in the germline V gene. Trimming cost V 5 bases and J 2 bases, with 14 bases left between them.

V usage is TRBV18 and J usage is TRBJ2-5, with 7 positions matching TRBD2. The germline CDR1 and CDR2 sequences are KGHSH and LQKENI. The CDR3 loop spans 15 amino acids. The trim removed 2 bases at V and 2 bases at J, leaving 5 bases unmatched. The DNA of the CDR3 is TGTGCCAGCTCACCAGGGGGTAGCGGGCAAGAGACCCAGTACTTC. Its protein product is CASSPGGSGQETQYF.

The chain is built from TRBV6-2 or TRBV6-3 and TRBJ1-5; no clear D. The germline CDR1 and CDR2 sequences are MNHEY and SVGEGT. The CDR3 loop spans 15 amino acids. Trimming removed 4 bases from V and 0 bases from J, with 10 bases in between. The CDR3 region is CASSSRVYSNQPQHF. The DNA of the CDR3 is TGTGCCAGCAGTTCCCGTGTATATAGCAATCAGCCCCAGCATTTT.

The chain employs TRBV28 and TRBJ2-1, with TRBD2 identical over 9 bases. J was trimmed by 6 bases and V by 10 bases; bases with no gene match: 10. The CDR3 length is 14 residues. Germline loops: CDR1 MDHEN, CDR2 SYDVKM. CDR3 sequence (DNA): TGTGCCACCTTTCCTGGCGGGAGGGGCAATGAGCAGTTCTTC. Translation: CATFPGGRGNEQFF. The entire variable domain, with the rest obtained from reference TRBV28 and TRBJ2-1, is as follows: DVKVTQSSRYLVKRTGEKVFLECVQDMDHENMFWYRQDPGLGLRLIYFSYDVKMKEKGDIPEGYSVSREKKERFSLILESASTNQTSMYLCATFPGGRGNEQFFGPGTRLTVL.

The chain carries TRBV15 and TRBJ1-2, with 9 bases aligning to TRBD1. The CDR3 is made up of 14 amino acids. From germline, CDR1 is LNHNV and CDR2 YYDKDF (reference sequence). Losses at the gene ends were 1 base for V and 7 bases for J; bases not matched to a gene: 4. CDR3 nucleotides: TGTGCCACCAGCAGAGGACAGGGGGAAGCTGGCTACACCTTC. Protein sequence: CATSRGQGEAGYTF.

This sequence joins TRBV6-5 and TRBJ1-2, with D maybe TRBD1 (6 bases). The germline V and J ends were trimmed by 7 bases and 8 bases, with 26 bases remaining between them. Germline CDR1 MNHEY, CDR2 SVGAGI. The CDR3 is 16 residues long. Here the CDR3 DNA reads TGTGCCAGCACCTACTCCGCGATCAGGGGAATTGGCGGCTACACCTTC. Amino acids: CASTYSAIRGIGGYTF.

V is TRBV25-1 and J is TRBJ2-5, with D uncertain. Looked up from germline, CDR1 is MGHDK and CDR2 is SYGVNS. Trimming pared 6 bases from V and 9 bases from J, leaving 20 bases between. CDR3 length: 14 amino acids. This CDR3 is CASSQSGYLGSQYF. The CDR3, as DNA: TGTGCCAGCAGCCAATCAGGATATTTAGGGTCCCAGTACTTC.

The chain joins TRBV10-3 to TRBJ2-1; tentatively, D is TRBD2 (6 bases). Trimming left V 7 bases short and J 5 bases short, with 18 bases between. This CDR3 has 15 amino acids. Germline CDR1 and CDR2: ENHRY and SYGVKD. CDR3 in DNA: TGTGCCATCACTCCATCGGGACTGCCTAACAATGAGCAGTTCTTC. The encoded protein is CAITPSGLPNNEQFF.

V usage is TRBV29-1 and J usage is TRBJ1-2; 8 nucleotides line up with TRBD1. Germline V gives CDR1 SQVTM, CDR2 ANQGSEA. The CDR3 contains 13 residues. The V segment lost 7 bases and the J segment 2 bases; nucleotides outside the gene matches: 6. Here the CDR3 DNA reads TGCAGCGCCCAGGGGGCTGAGAACTATGGCTACACCTTC. Translation gives CSAQGAENYGYTF.

This clone has a single count. V is TRBV13 and J is TRBJ1-1; D remains unclear. This CDR3 comprises 13 residues. The germline CDR1 and CDR2 sequences are PRHDT and FYEKMQ (reference sequence). Trimming cost V 5 bases and J 5 bases, with 12 bases left between them. CDR3 DNA sequence: TGTGCCAGCAGCCCCCGTACTGGGACTGAAGCTTTCTTT. Its protein is CASSPRTGTEAFF.

V and J are TRBV7-9 and TRBJ2-1; no clear D gene. The germline gives CDR1 SEHNR, CDR2 FQNEAQ (reference sequence). The CDR3 is 17 residues long. Trimming removed 5 bases at V and 5 bases at J, with 22 bases between. The CDR3 coding sequence is TGTGCCAGCAGCCCTTCAATAGGCCGCGCCGGCAACAATGAGCAGTTCTTC. Protein sequence: CASSPSIGRAGNNEQFF. The variable domain in full, with the rest retrieved from reference TRBV7-9 and TRBJ2-1, is DTGVSQNPRHKITKRGQNVTFRCDPISEHNRLYWYRQTLGQGPEFLTYFQNEAQLEKSRLLSDRFSAERPKGSFSTLEIQRTEQGDSAMYLCASSPSIGRAGNNEQFFGPGTRLTVL.

In regard to this clone: Different DNA sequences within this sample yield the same CDR3. CDR3 sequence (DNA): TGTGCCAGCAGCTTAGACCAAGAGACCCAGTACTTC. It yields the protein CASSLDQETQYF. This rearrangement joins TRBV11-2 to TRBJ2-5; unclear D gene. This CDR3 is built from 12 residues. Germline V lookup: CDR1 SGHAT, CDR2 FQNNGV. The V end was cut by 0 bases, the J end by 1 base, with 0 bases between.

Here the CDR3 DNA reads TGTGCCAGCAGTCCTTCCGGGGCAAAAAATCAGCCCCAGCATTTT. It translates to CASSPSGAKNQPQHF. The V call is TRBV21-1, the J call TRBJ1-5. TRBV21-1 has pseudogene status. The CDR3 is 15 amino acids.

CDR3 nucleotides: TGTGCCAGCAGTGGGCAGGGAGGATCACCCCTCCACTTT. This sequence encodes CASSGQGGSPLHF. The genes are TRBV25-1 and TRBJ1-6; D might be TRBD1 (5 bases). V was clipped by 4 bases and J by 10 bases, with 11 bases between them. There are 13 residues in the CDR3. Germline assignment: CDR1 MGHDK and CDR2 SYGVNS.

This clone came up once. The V call is TRBV28, the J call TRBJ2-7; TRBD1 matches at 9 bases. The CDR3 covers 15 residues. The ends lost 7 bases at V and 5 bases at J; junction bases unmatched: 12. Per germline, CDR1 MDHEN and CDR2 SYDVKM. CDR3 loop: CASNPAGTGRHEQYF. The DNA for the CDR3 is TGTGCCAGCAACCCGGCCGGGACAGGGAGACACGAGCAGTACTTC.

J is TRBJ2-1 and V is TRBV7-9, with TRBD2 matching 14 bases. Germline V gene data show CDR1 as SEHNR and CDR2 as FQNEAQ (reference sequence). V lost 1 base to trimming and J lost 8 bases; unmatched junction nucleotides: 4. This CDR3 contains 16 residues. The CDR3 DNA follows: TGTGCCAGCAGCTTAGGACTAGCGGGAGGGTTTGATGAGCAGTTCTTC. This sequence encodes CASSLGLAGGFDEQFF.

The genes are TRBV5-6 and TRBJ1-1; 8 bases are shared with TRBD1. Germline-derived CDR1 and CDR2 are SGHDT and YYEEEE. The CDR3 spans 14 residues. With V trimmed by 4 bases and J by 6 bases, 8 bases remained unmatched. The DNA of the CDR3 is TGTGCCAGCAGCGCGTGGACAGGGCGGCCTGAAGCTTTCTTT. Translated: CASSAWTGRPEAFF.

The CDR3 DNA reads as TGTGCCAGCAGTTTAGGAGGACAGGGGGTCGGGGAGCTGTTTTTT. Protein: CASSLGGQGVGELFF. V and J are TRBV28 and TRBJ2-2, with TRBD1 identical over 10 bases. The junction had 4 bases not matched to a gene; V was cut back by 2 bases and J by 7 bases. The germline CDR1 and CDR2 sequences are MDHEN and SYDVKM. This CDR3 is 15 amino acids long.

The chain couples TRBV28 to TRBJ2-6; 13 bases line up with TRBD2. The CDR3 has 17 amino acids. Per germline, CDR1 MDHEN and CDR2 SYDVKM. With V trimmed by 6 bases and J by 2 bases, 4 bases remained unmatched. Here the CDR3 reads CASRRTSGSTGANVLTF. The CDR3 bases are TGTGCCAGCAGGCGGACTAGCGGGAGTACTGGGGCCAACGTCCTGACTTTC.

The V call is TRBV12-5, the J call TRBJ2-7, with D possibly TRBD1 on 6 matching bases. The CDR3 has 15 amino acids. The germline V gene encodes CDR1 LGHNT and CDR2 FRNRAP. Trimming removed 0 bases at V and 7 bases at J, with 16 bases between. Here the CDR3 DNA reads TGTGCTAGTGGTTTGGTAATCAACAGGGTAGGAGAGCAGTACTTC. It yields the protein CASGLVINRVGEQYF.

V gene TRBV19 combines with J gene TRBJ2-1; 8 bases match TRBD2. V shed 2 bases, J shed 2 bases, and the junction held 2 bases outside the gene matches. This CDR3 contains 15 residues. Germline V gives CDR1 LNHDA, CDR2 SQIVND (reference sequence). The CDR3, as DNA: TGTGCCAGTAGTATAAGCGGGAGCACCTACAATGAGCAGTTCTTC. Its protein product is CASSISGSTYNEQFF.

This clone showed up just once. The V call is TRBV30, the J call TRBJ1-6; D possibly corresponds to TRBD1 (5 bases). This CDR3 contains 16 residues. The V end was cut by 3 bases, the J end by 0 bases, with 12 bases between. Germline values: CDR1 GTSNPN, CDR2 SVGIG (reference sequence). The CDR3 loop is CAWSYGGSSYNSPLHF. The DNA of the CDR3 is TGTGCCTGGAGCTACGGGGGGAGCTCCTATAATTCACCCCTCCACTTT.

This clone came up a few times. The chain has TRBV7-2 and TRBJ1-2, with D hard to call. The germline V gene encodes CDR1 SGHTA and CDR2 FQGNSA. The CDR3 consists of 13 residues. V gave up 5 bases and J gave up 1 base, with 8 bases separating them. In DNA form, the CDR3 reads TGTGCCAGCAGCCCCTTTCATAACTATGGCTACACCTTC. Its protein is CASSPFHNYGYTF.

The V gene is TRBV25-1, the J gene TRBJ2-3; no reliable D call. Trimming shortened V by 3 bases and J by 3 bases, and 22 bases separated the two germline ends. This CDR3 is 18 amino acids long. Germline assignment: CDR1 MGHDK and CDR2 SYGVNS. CDR3 residues: CASSDTPKWAERTDTQYF. CDR3 DNA sequence: TGTGCCAGCAGTGACACACCCAAGTGGGCGGAAAGAACAGATACGCAGTATTTT.